A selection of T cell receptor beta chains follows, all from one sample in a study of cytomegalovirus exposure and HLA in healthy donors. Generated by immunoSEQ multiplex PCR, the TCRdb table keeps only in-frame clones and is missing some. The top ten hold approximately 5% of the sample, which has about 95,000 clones, around four fifths seen once. Sequenced input: PBMCs. These receptors were obtained from a woman between 40 and 55 years old in good health and CMV-seronegative. CDR3s include the opening cysteine and the closing phenylalanine or tryptophan. The D gene is left open where the match is weak. Some rows have no size entry. The others give once, few or many, or a class for an expanded clone.

-	14	TRBV6-1	TRBJ1-2	-	CASSGLGGTYGYTF	TGTGCCAGCAGTGGACTCGGGGGGACCTATGGCTACACCTTC
-	15	TRBV2	TRBJ1-3	TRBD1	CASSSGGAVGNTIYF	TGTGCCAGCAGTTCAGGGGGCGCGGTGGGAAACACCATATATTTT
-	15	TRBV6-1	TRBJ2-2	-	CASSERRGFTGELFF	TGTGCCAGCAGTGAAAGACGAGGGTTTACCGGGGAGCTGTTTTTT
-	18	TRBV4-2	TRBJ2-5	TRBD2	CASSQEGVAGGLRETQYF	TGTGCCAGCAGCCAAGAGGGGGTGGCGGGGGGGCTCAGAGAGACCCAGTACTTC
-	15	TRBV4-1	TRBJ2-1	-	CASSQVSTGSSEQFF	TGCGCCAGCAGCCAAGTTTCCACGGGTAGCAGCGAGCAGTTCTTC
-	14	TRBV9	TRBJ1-2	-	CASSEVQANYGYTF	TGTGCCAGCAGCGAAGTCCAGGCTAACTATGGCTACACCTTC
-	14	TRBV6-1	TRBJ1-1	-	CASSESYKNTEAFF	TGTGCCAGCAGTGAGTCTTACAAGAACACTGAAGCTTTCTTT
few	16	TRBV2	TRBJ2-3	TRBD2	CASSEGLAGGTDTQYF	TGTGCCAGCAGTGAGGGACTAGCGGGAGGCACAGATACGCAGTATTTT
-	13	TRBV19	TRBJ1-2	TRBD1	CASSTGQILGYTF	TGTGCCAGTAGTACGGGACAGATCCTTGGCTACACCTTC
-	15	TRBV18	TRBJ1-1	TRBD1	CASSPLGTGDTEAFF	TGTGCCAGCTCACCCCTCGGGACAGGGGACACTGAAGCTTTCTTT
-	11	TRBV29-1	TRBJ1-2	-	CSVDRNYGYTF	TGCAGCGTTGACAGAAACTATGGCTACACCTTC
-	14	TRBV25-1	TRBJ1-5	-	CASSDSLSGQPQHF	TGTGCCAGCAGTGACTCCCTCTCCGGTCAGCCCCAGCATTTT
-	12	TRBV7-9	TRBJ2-7	-	CASSLIRYEQYF	TGTGCCAGCAGCTTGATCAGATACGAGCAGTACTTC
once	13	TRBV7-9	TRBJ1-2	-	CATDSSTVYGYTF	TGTGCCACTGACAGCTCCACGGTCTATGGCTACACCTTC
-	14	TRBV2	TRBJ2-2	-	CASNIGLPGGELFF	TGTGCCAGCAATATCGGACTGCCTGGGGGGGAGCTGTTTTTT
-	15	TRBV15	TRBJ1-2	TRBD1	CATSPHRTGDYGYTF	TGTGCCACCAGCCCTCATAGGACAGGGGACTATGGCTACACCTTC
-	14	TRBV9	TRBJ2-7	-	CASSVTDLSDEQYF	TGTGCCAGCAGCGTGACAGACCTATCGGACGAGCAGTACTTC
few	16	TRBV9	TRBJ1-6	-	CASSVGRAAGNSPLHF	TGTGCCAGCAGCGTAGGTAGAGCCGCGGGTAATTCACCCCTCCACTTT
once	16	TRBV7-2	TRBJ2-5	TRBD1	CASSPQARQGQETQYF	TGTGCCAGCAGCCCACAAGCAAGACAGGGACAAGAGACCCAGTACTTC
-	15	TRBV5-1	TRBJ2-7	-	CASSASGTGAYEQYF	TGCGCCAGCAGCGCGTCCGGGACGGGGGCCTACGAGCAGTACTTC
-	16	TRBV10-3	TRBJ2-3	TRBD2	CAISPNVAGGGDTQYF	TGTGCCATCAGCCCCAACGTAGCGGGGGGGGGAGATACGCAGTATTTT
-	15	TRBV7-6	TRBJ1-5	-	CASSPEIGSGQPQHF	TGTGCCAGCAGCCCCGAAATAGGTTCAGGACAGCCCCAGCATTTT
-	13	TRBV7-8	TRBJ2-1	-	CASSVDPAGEQFF	TGTGCCAGCAGCGTCGACCCCGCGGGTGAGCAGTTCTTC
-	16	TRBV6-1	TRBJ2-1	TRBD2	CASSDWGREGYNEQFF	TGTGCCAGCAGTGACTGGGGCAGGGAGGGTTACAATGAGCAGTTCTTC
once	14	TRBV4-1	TRBJ1-2	TRBD1	CASSPPRQGGGYTF	TGCGCCAGCAGCCCCCCTCGACAGGGAGGTGGCTACACCTTC
-	14	TRBV7-2	TRBJ2-6	-	CASSPAAGANVLTF	TGTGCCAGCAGCCCCGCGGCAGGGGCCAACGTCCTGACTTTC
once	16	TRBV9	TRBJ2-6	-	CASSDQRGSGANVLTF	TGTGCCAGCAGCGATCAGCGAGGGTCTGGGGCCAACGTCCTGACTTTC
once	15	TRBV5-6	TRBJ2-1	TRBD1	CASSLGQGFYNEQFF	TGTGCCAGCAGCTTGGGACAGGGGTTCTACAATGAGCAGTTCTTC
-	14	TRBV7-8	TRBJ1-1	-	CASSLGLSFTEAFF	TGTGCCAGCAGCTTAGGATTGAGTTTTACTGAAGCTTTCTTT
-	13	TRBV7-6	TRBJ2-3	-	CASSSAGIGTQYF	TGTGCCAGCAGCTCTGCAGGGATTGGTACGCAGTATTTT
-	15	TRBV5-1	TRBJ2-7	TRBD1	CASRVTDRGSYEQYF	TGCGCCAGCAGAGTGACGGACAGGGGCTCCTACGAGCAGTACTTC
-	15	TRBV2	TRBJ1-5	TRBD1	CASSVTGDSNQPQHF	TGTGCCAGCAGTGTGACAGGGGATAGCAATCAGCCCCAGCATTTT
-	15	TRBV2	TRBJ1-1	-	CASSELGRMNTEAFF	TGTGCCAGCAGTGAATTGGGGAGAATGAACACTGAAGCTTTCTTT
-	13	TRBV6-5	TRBJ1-2	-	CASSLLDSSGYTF	TGTGCCAGCAGTCTCCTAGACAGCAGTGGCTACACCTTC
-	14	TRBV27	TRBJ2-7	-	CASTARVRPYEQYF	TGTGCCAGCACGGCCAGGGTTAGGCCCTACGAGCAGTACTTC
once	16	TRBV9	TRBJ2-7	-	CASSRLADSGLGEQYF	TGTGCCAGCAGCCGTCTGGCCGATTCAGGGCTCGGCGAGCAGTACTTC
-	16	TRBV29-1	TRBJ2-3	-	CSVEDSGYQGTDTQYF	TGCAGCGTTGAAGATTCCGGGTATCAAGGCACAGATACGCAGTATTTT
-	14	TRBV29-1	TRBJ2-5	-	CSVGASGFVMRQYF	TGCAGCGTTGGAGCTAGTGGATTCGTGATGCGCCAGTACTTC
-	18	TRBV7-8	TRBJ2-7	-	CASSLGVVSSPGSYEQYF	TGTGCCAGCAGCTTAGGCGTTGTGAGCTCACCCGGCTCCTACGAGCAGTACTTC
-	15	TRBV25-1	TRBJ2-3	TRBD1	CASSDPWTGRNTQYF	TGTGCCAGCAGTGACCCCTGGACAGGGCGGAATACGCAGTATTTT
-	11	TRBV28	TRBJ2-7	-	CASSFQYEQYF	TGTGCCAGCAGTTTCCAATACGAGCAGTACTTC
-	17	TRBV5-1	TRBJ1-4	-	CASSLAGQGSTNEKLFF	TGCGCCAGCAGCTTGGCCGGGCAGGGATCTACTAATGAAAAACTGTTTTTT
-	15	TRBV5-1	TRBJ2-7	-	CASSLGPGSSYEQYF	TGCGCCAGCAGCTTGGGGCCGGGAAGCTCCTACGAGCAGTACTTC
-	17	TRBV19	TRBJ1-2	TRBD1	CASSILFPGQGNYGYTF	TGTGCCAGTAGTATCCTCTTTCCGGGACAGGGCAACTATGGCTACACCTTC
-	14	TRBV4-2	TRBJ1-2	-	CASSHDTSNYGYTF	TGTGCCAGCAGCCATGACACCTCTAACTATGGCTACACCTTC
-	15	TRBV5-4	TRBJ1-3	-	CASSFGGAGGNTIYF	TGTGCCAGCAGCTTCGGAGGGGCAGGGGGAAACACCATATATTTT